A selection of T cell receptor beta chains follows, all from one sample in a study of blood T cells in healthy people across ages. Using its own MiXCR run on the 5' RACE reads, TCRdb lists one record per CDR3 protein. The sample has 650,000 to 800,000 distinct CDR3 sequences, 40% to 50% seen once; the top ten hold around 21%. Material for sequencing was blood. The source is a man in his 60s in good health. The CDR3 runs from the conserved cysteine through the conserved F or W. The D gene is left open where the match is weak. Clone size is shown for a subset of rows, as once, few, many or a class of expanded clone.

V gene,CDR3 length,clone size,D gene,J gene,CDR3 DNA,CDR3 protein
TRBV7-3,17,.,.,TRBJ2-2,TGTGCCAGCAGCTTAACAGGCGGTACCGCGAACACCGGGGAGCTGTTTTTT,CASSLTGGTANTGELFF
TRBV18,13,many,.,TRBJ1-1,TGTGCCAGCAGCGTAGGACAGAACACTGAAGCTTTCTTT,CASSVGQNTEAFF
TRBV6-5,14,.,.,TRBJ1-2,TGTGCCAGCAGCAACGGTGGACAGAACTATGGCTACACCTTC,CASSNGGQNYGYTF
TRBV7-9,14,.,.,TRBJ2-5,TGTGCCAGCAGTCCGGGACGCCTATGGGAGACCCAGTACTTC,CASSPGRLWETQYF
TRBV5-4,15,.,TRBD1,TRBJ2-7,TGTGCCAGCACCTTTTCCGGGACAGGGGGCCGCGAGCAGTACTTC,CASTFSGTGGREQYF
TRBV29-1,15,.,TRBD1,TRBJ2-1,TGCAGCGTTGAAGGGGACAGGGTGTTTTACAATGAGCAGTTCTTC,CSVEGDRVFYNEQFF
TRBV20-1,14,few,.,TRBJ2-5,TGCAGTGCTAGAGATATGAGGGTGGGGGAGACCCAGTACTTC,CSARDMRVGETQYF
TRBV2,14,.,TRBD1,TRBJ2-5,TGTGCCAGCAGTGCTGACAGGGGGCTAGAGACCCAGTACTTC,CASSADRGLETQYF
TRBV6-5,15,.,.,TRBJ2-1,TGTGCCAGCAGTTACTCTGGAGGGGCCAACGATGAGCAGTTCTTC,CASSYSGGANDEQFF
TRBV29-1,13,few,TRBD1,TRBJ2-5,TGCAGCGCCTCCGGGACAGGGCAAGAGACCCAGTACTTC,CSASGTGQETQYF
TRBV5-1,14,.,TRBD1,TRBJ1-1,TGCGCCAGCAGCGGGGACAGTTTGAACACTGAAGCTTTCTTT,CASSGDSLNTEAFF
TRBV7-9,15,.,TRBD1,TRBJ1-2,TGTGCCAGCAGCCCAGATAACAGGGGCGCATATGGCTACACCTTC,CASSPDNRGAYGYTF
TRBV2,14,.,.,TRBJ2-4,TGTGCCAGCAGCACCGGGAATAACGGGAACATTCAGTGCTTC,CASSTGNNGNIQCF
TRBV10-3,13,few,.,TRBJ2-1,TGTGCCATCAGTGAGTCGATCCTCCTGGGGCAGTTCTTC,CAISESILLGQFF
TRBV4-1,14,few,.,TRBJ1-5,TGCGCCAGCAGCCAGCCCGGGGGCAATCAGCCCCAGCATTTT,CASSQPGGNQPQHF
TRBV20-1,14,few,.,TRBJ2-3,TGCAGTGCTGGGGGGGGGCTGGGTGTGGATACGCAGTATTTT,CSAGGGLGVDTQYF
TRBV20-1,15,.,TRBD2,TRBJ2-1,TGCAGTGCTTACGAGCGGGGGAGGTCCTACAATGAGCAGTTCTTC,CSAYERGRSYNEQFF
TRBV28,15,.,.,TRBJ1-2,TGTGCCAGCAGTCCATTAACAGGGAGGGACTATGGCTACACCTTC,CASSPLTGRDYGYTF
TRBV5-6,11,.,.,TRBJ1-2,TGTGCCAGCCTACAGGTGGGGGACTACACCTTC,CASLQVGDYTF
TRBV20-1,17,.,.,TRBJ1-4,TGCAGTGCTAGAGATTGGTCTTCGGCGGGTACTCTTCCTGGACTGTTTTTT,CSARDWSSAGTLPGLFF
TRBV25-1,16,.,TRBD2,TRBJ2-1,TGTGCCAGCAGTGAATGGAGCGGGGCGCAGGTCAATGAGCAGTTCTTC,CASSEWSGAQVNEQFF
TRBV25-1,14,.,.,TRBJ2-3,TGTGCCAGCAGTGCACTAGGACAGACAGATACGCAGTATTTT,CASSALGQTDTQYF
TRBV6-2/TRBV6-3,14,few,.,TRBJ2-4,TGTGCCAGCGGGCGTTCTGCAGCCAAAAACATTCAGTACTTC,CASGRSAAKNIQYF
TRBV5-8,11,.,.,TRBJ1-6,TGTGCCAGCAGCCCCAGCGTCGCCCTCCACTTT,CASSPSVALHF
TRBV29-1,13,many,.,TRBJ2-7,TGCAGCGTTTGCAGCGGACTATCCTACGAGCAGTACTTC,CSVCSGLSYEQYF
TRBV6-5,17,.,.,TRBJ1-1,TGTGCCAGCAGTTACTCGACTTACGCCCCCACGAACACTGAAGCTTTCTTT,CASSYSTYAPTNTEAFF
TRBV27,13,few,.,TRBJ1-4,TGTGCCAGCAGTCCGCGGGGGGATGAAAAACTGTTTTTT,CASSPRGDEKLFF
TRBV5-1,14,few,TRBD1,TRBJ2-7,TGCGCCAGCAGCTTGACTATTACAGGGGTCGAGCAGTACTTC,CASSLTITGVEQYF
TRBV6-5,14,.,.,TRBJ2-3,TGTGCCAGCAGTTTGACCCGAAGCACAGATACGCAGTATTTT,CASSLTRSTDTQYF
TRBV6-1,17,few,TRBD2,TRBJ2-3,TGTGCCAGCAGTGAAAACGTAGCGGGGGCCAACACAGATACGCAGTATTTT,CASSENVAGANTDTQYF
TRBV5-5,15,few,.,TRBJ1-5,TGTGCCAGCAGCTACGGGGCCCTTTCAGTTGAGCCCCAGCATTTT,CASSYGALSVEPQHF
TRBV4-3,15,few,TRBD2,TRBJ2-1,TGCGCCAGCAGCCAAGAGTCTAGCGGGGGCTCTGAGCAGTTCTTC,CASSQESSGGSEQFF
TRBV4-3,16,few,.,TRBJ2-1,TGCGCCAGCAGTCCACAACGTAGTCGCTCCTACAATGAGCAGTTCTTC,CASSPQRSRSYNEQFF
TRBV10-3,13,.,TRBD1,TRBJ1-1,TGTGCCATCAGTGAGAAACAGGGGGCTGAAGCTTTCTTT,CAISEKQGAEAFF
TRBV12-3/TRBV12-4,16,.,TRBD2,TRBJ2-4,TGTGCCAGCAGTCCGAGGGAGGGATACACCAAAAACATTCAGTACTTC,CASSPREGYTKNIQYF